Below, 27 T cell receptor beta chains from the same sample are listed, as sequenced in a study of blood T cell repertoires in COVID-19. Sequencing was performed with immunoSEQ multiplex PCR; in TCRdb, only in-frame clones are kept and a portion is missing. The top ten clones hold over 13% of a sample with around 39,000 clones, about 80% of them seen once. Sequenced sample: peripheral blood. Receptors were obtained from a woman aged 70-85 years with acute or convalescent COVID-19.

The V call is TRBV10-3, the J call TRBJ1-1; D is unresolved. Germline CDR1 and CDR2: ENHRY and SYGVKD. Trimming took 3 bases from V and 4 from J, leaving 12 bases between them. The CDR3 has 14 amino acids. CDR3 in DNA: TGTGCCATCAGTGATAATGGCGGTGGCACTGAAGCTTTCTTT. Protein product: CAISDNGGGTEAFF.

This rearrangement joins TRBV11-2 to TRBJ2-1; D might be TRBD2 (6 bases). V was shortened by 5 bases and J by 7 bases, with 21 bases between the two germline ends. The CDR3 contains 16 residues. CDR1 is SGHAT and CDR2 is FQNNGV in the germline V gene. CDR3 protein: CASSPPAQAGSNEQFF. As DNA, the CDR3 is TGTGCCAGCAGCCCCCCCGCGCAAGCGGGTTCGAATGAGCAGTTCTTC.

This clone was found a few times. V usage is TRBV7-6 and J usage is TRBJ2-5; 9 positions agree with TRBD1. Germline values: CDR1 SGHVS, CDR2 FNYEAQ. This CDR3 has 14 residues. Trimming cost V 5 bases and J 4 bases; bases outside gene matches: 5. In DNA form, the CDR3 reads TGTGCCAGCAGCCACGACAGGGGGTCAGAGACCCAGTACTTC. Translated, it gives CASSHDRGSETQYF.

V is TRBV4-2 and J is TRBJ2-3, with D unresolved. Trimming cost V 2 bases and J 2 bases, with 11 bases left between them. Per the germline V gene, CDR1 is LGHNA and CDR2 is YNFKEQ. The CDR3 contains 15 residues. CDR3 protein: CASSQIPGNTDTQYF. The DNA of the CDR3 is TGTGCCAGCAGCCAAATCCCTGGCAACACAGATACGCAGTATTTT.

V usage is TRBV29-1 and J usage is TRBJ2-1; 9 bases are shared with TRBD2. The CDR3 totals 14 residues. The V gene's germline CDR1 is SQVTM and CDR2 ANQGSEA. J gave up 4 bases and V 4 bases, and 5 bases lay outside the gene matches. CDR3 residues: CSVAYSGRYNEQFF. The CDR3 nucleotides read TGCAGCGTTGCCTATAGCGGGAGATACAATGAGCAGTTCTTC.

The V gene is TRBV29-1, the J gene TRBJ1-1, with D unresolved. CDR1 and CDR2 (germline): SQVTM, ANQGSEA. The CDR3 runs 11 residues. Deletions cut 4 bases from V and 4 bases from J, with 7 bases between. CDR3 sequence reads: CSVAPVTEAFF. Written as DNA, the CDR3 is TGCAGCGTTGCCCCGGTCACTGAAGCTTTCTTT.

The rearrangement links TRBV19 to TRBJ1-2; 7 bases agree with TRBD1. The CDR3 runs 14 residues. CDR1 is LNHDA, CDR2 SQIVND, per germline (reference sequence). V gave up 1 base and J gave up 4 bases; unmatched junction bases: 3. The CDR3 coding sequence is TGTGCCAGTAGTATAGGGACAGGTAGCTATGGCTACACCTTC. This codes for CASSIGTGSYGYTF.

The chain combines TRBV5-4 with TRBJ2-3; TRBD2 matches 7 bases. The CDR3 loop spans 16 amino acids. V gave up 0 bases and J gave up 5 bases; unmatched junction bases: 9. Germline values: CDR1 SGHNT, CDR2 YYREEE (reference sequence). CDR3 in amino acids: CASSLGAGAKEDTQYF. The CDR3 coding sequence is TGTGCCAGCAGCTTGGGGGCGGGAGCGAAGGAAGATACGCAGTATTTT.

This clone was seen a handful of times. The J gene is TRBJ2-2, the V gene TRBV6-6; TRBD1 matches at 9 bases. Trimming cost V 8 bases and J 5 bases; bases outside gene matches: 9. CDR3 length equals 15 residues. CDR1 is MNHNY, CDR2 SVGAGI, per germline (reference sequence). This CDR3 reads CASFTGGAGTGELFF. CDR3 nucleotides: TGTGCCAGCTTTACAGGGGGCGCGGGAACCGGGGAGCTGTTTTTT.

The chain links TRBV5-1 to TRBJ1-4; possible D gene TRBD1, 5 bases. Germline values: CDR1 SGHRS, CDR2 YFSETQ. The CDR3 sequence is 15 residues long. V was trimmed by 4 bases and J by 7 bases, leaving 17 bases between them. CDR3 nucleotide sequence: TGCGCCAGCAGCCTCAGGGCGGGGACGGCTGAAAAACTGTTTTTT. This encodes CASSLRAGTAEKLFF.

By share, this clone ranks as medium-sized (0.01 to 0.1%). The J gene is TRBJ2-1, the V gene TRBV4-1; D uncertain. With 0 bases removed from V and 9 bases from J, the gap between germline ends came to 18 bases. The germline gives CDR1 MGHRA, CDR2 YSYEKL. The CDR3 is 16 amino acids. CDR3: CASSQDQATVVGEQFF. The DNA of the CDR3 is TGCGCCAGCAGCCAAGATCAAGCGACGGTGGTTGGTGAGCAGTTCTTC.

The V and J genes are TRBV19 and TRBJ1-4; no clear D. Germline V gene lookup returns CDR1 LNHDA and CDR2 SQIVND (reference sequence). The V gene lost 0 bases and the J gene lost 7 bases, with 9 bases spanning the gap. The CDR3 runs 14 residues. CDR3 region: CASSIDMRLEKLFF. The CDR3 DNA follows: TGTGCCAGTAGTATAGATATGCGCCTTGAAAAACTGTTTTTT.

J is TRBJ2-7 and V is TRBV27; 8 positions match TRBD2. V was clipped by 6 bases and J by 3 bases; unmatched bases: 10. The CDR3 is 15 amino acids. The V gene's germline CDR1 is MNHEY and CDR2 SMNVEV (reference sequence). Written as DNA, the CDR3 is TGTGCCAGCAGGCTTTCCTGGCGGGGGGACTACGAGCAGTACTTC. Translated: CASRLSWRGDYEQYF.

This clone was detected once. The genes are TRBV7-2 and TRBJ2-2; 7 nucleotides match TRBD2. CDR1 SGHTA and CDR2 FQGNSA come from the germline V gene. This CDR3 is 15 amino acids long. With 1 base clipped from V and 5 bases from J, the junction kept 4 bases outside the gene matches. In DNA, the CDR3 is TGTGCCAGCAGCTTAGGGGCGGGAGTAACCGGGGAGCTGTTTTTT. As protein: CASSLGAGVTGELFF.

J is TRBJ1-1 and V is TRBV9; 12 bases fit TRBD1. Losses at the gene ends were 1 base for V and 1 base for J; bases not matched to a gene: 2. The germline V gene has CDR1 SGDLS and CDR2 YYNGEE. The CDR3 spans 16 residues. The CDR3 DNA sequence: TGTGCCAGCAGCGTAAGGGACAGGGGGCGGAACACTGAAGCTTTCTTT. It encodes CASSVRDRGRNTEAFF.

This chain joins TRBV9 and TRBJ2-3; D is ambiguous. V lost 0 bases to trimming and J lost 2 bases, with 10 bases between them. The CDR3 consists of 15 residues. Germline V CDR1 and CDR2: SGDLS, YYNGEE. The DNA of the CDR3 is TGTGCCAGCAGCGTAGTTCCCTCTAACACAGATACGCAGTATTTT. Translated, it gives CASSVVPSNTDTQYF.

V and J are TRBV29-1 and TRBJ1-1; D is ambiguous. Germline values: CDR1 SQVTM, CDR2 ANQGSEA. The CDR3 is 11 amino acids. The V end lost 5 bases, the J end lost 6 bases, and 10 bases lay between the germline ends. The CDR3 bases are TGCAGCGTTTATAGTTCCGCTGAAGCTTTCTTT. Residues: CSVYSSAEAFF.

The rearrangement uses TRBV2 and TRBJ1-5; D is undetermined. Germline V lookup: CDR1 SNHLY, CDR2 FYNNEI. The germline V and J ends were trimmed by 4 bases and 4 bases, with 11 bases remaining between them. This CDR3 spans 14 amino acids. The CDR3 region is CASSGPGGNQPQHF. The DNA of the CDR3 is TGTGCCAGCAGTGGGCCCGGAGGAAATCAGCCCCAGCATTTT.

The CDR3 is CASSITVNTEAFF. CDR3 in DNA: TGTGCCAGTAGTATAACGGTGAACACTGAAGCTTTCTTT. The chain has TRBV19 and TRBJ1-1; D remains ambiguous. The CDR3 length is 13 residues. Trimming took off 2 bases at V and 0 bases at J, with 4 bases between the two ends. CDR1 and CDR2 (germline): LNHDA, SQIVND (reference sequence).

The chain combines TRBV2 with TRBJ1-3, with TRBD1 as a possible D gene (5 bases). V shed 0 bases and J shed 12 bases, with 12 bases lying between them. The germline V gene has CDR1 SNHLY and CDR2 FYNNEI. This CDR3 has 13 amino acids. CDR3 bases: TGTGCCAGCAGTGAAGCGCGGCAGGGTCACATATATTTT. Amino acids: CASSEARQGHIYF.

The chain has TRBV2 and TRBJ2-7; 9 bases agree with TRBD1. Germline-derived CDR1 and CDR2 are SNHLY and FYNNEI. V lost 8 bases, J lost 2 bases, and 4 bases stayed unmatched. The CDR3 contains 13 residues. This chain's CDR3 is CASGGQGTYEQYF. The CDR3 DNA sequence: TGTGCCAGCGGGGGACAGGGAACCTACGAGCAGTACTTC.

V gene TRBV25-1 combines with J gene TRBJ2-2, with TRBD2 matching 11 bases. Germline V gives CDR1 MGHDK, CDR2 SYGVNS. The V and J ends lost 6 bases and 4 bases, in that order; junction bases with no gene match: 7. This CDR3 spans 16 amino acids. This chain's CDR3 is CASRTGTSGRTGELFF. The CDR3 nucleotides are TGTGCCAGCAGAACCGGGACTAGCGGCCGCACCGGGGAGCTGTTTTTT.

The chain recombines TRBV4-2 with TRBJ2-5, with 8 bases lining up with TRBD2. The CDR3 is 16 amino acids. The ends lost 4 bases at V and 2 bases at J; junction bases unmatched: 9. Germline V gene sequence: CDR1 LGHNA, CDR2 YNFKEQ. The CDR3 region is CASSREPAGAQETQYF. CDR3 sequence (DNA): TGTGCCAGCAGCCGCGAGCCAGCGGGAGCACAAGAGACCCAGTACTTC.

V and J are TRBV5-1 and TRBJ2-2; a weak D match, TRBD1 (5 bases). CDR1 is SGHRS and CDR2 is YFSETQ in the germline V gene. Between the trimmed V and J ends, which lost 4 bases and 3 bases, there was a span of 13 bases. This CDR3 region has 15 residues. CDR3 nucleotide sequence: TGCGCCAGCAGCCCAGCTGGGGCCGACACCGGGGAGCTGTTTTTT. It is translated as CASSPAGADTGELFF.

This rearrangement joins TRBV19 to TRBJ1-5, with D possibly being TRBD1 (6 bases). Per the germline V gene, CDR1 is LNHDA and CDR2 is SQIVND (reference sequence). V lost 6 bases to trimming and J lost 1 base, with 13 bases between them. The CDR3 sequence is 15 residues long. The CDR3 DNA sequence: TGTGCCAGTAGCCAAACCACAGGGAGCAATCAGCCCCAGCATTTT. Translating gives CASSQTTGSNQPQHF. The entire variable domain, with the rest obtained from reference TRBV19 and TRBJ1-5, is as follows: DGGITQSPKYLFRKEGQNVTLSCEQNLNHDAMYWYRQDPGQGLRLIYYSQIVNDFQKGDIAEGYSVSREKKESFPLTVTSAQKNPTAFYLCASSQTTGSNQPQHFGDGTRLSIL.

This chain joins TRBV23-1 and TRBJ2-2; no clear D gene. TRBV23-1 is an open reading frame, and its role is uncertain. V gave up 8 bases and J gave up 4 bases, with 14 bases separating them. This CDR3 comprises 14 residues. The CDR3 DNA follows: TGCGCCAGCCATGAGAAGCCCTCCACCGGGGAGCTGTTTTTT. It translates to CASHEKPSTGELFF.

The chain carries TRBV27 and TRBJ2-3; 8 nucleotides match TRBD2. The trim removed 6 bases at V and 4 bases at J, leaving 6 bases unmatched. Germline CDR1 and CDR2: MNHEY and SMNVEV (reference sequence). This CDR3 contains 14 residues. As DNA, the CDR3 is TGTGCCAGCAGGAATAGCGGGAACGCAGATACGCAGTATTTT. Its translation: CASRNSGNADTQYF.